A selection of T cell receptor beta chains follows, all from one sample in a study of blood T cell repertoires in COVID-19. The assay was immunoSEQ multiplex PCR, and TCRdb's table has in-frame clones only and misses some. Among 130,000 to 150,000 clones listed, 75% to 90% were seen once. The source material was peripheral blood. All receptors derive from a woman aged 55-75 years with COVID-19, enrolled during active disease. Both conserved end residues are part of each CDR3. A D gene is named only where the DNA matches it firmly. Clone size is stated in some rows and not others, as once, few, many or a class when expanded.

NA	12	TRBJ2-1	TRBV5-6	NA	TGTGCCAGCAGCGGGGCAATTAATGAGCAGTTCTTC	CASSGAINEQFF
NA	15	TRBJ2-2	TRBV5-1	TRBD1	TGCGCCAGCAGCGTACAGACAGGGGCCGACGGGGAGCTGTTTTTT	CASSVQTGADGELFF
once	16	TRBJ1-1	TRBV19	TRBD1	TGTGCCAGTACCTATTATGTACAGGGGCCGAACACTGAAGCTTTCTTT	CASTYYVQGPNTEAFF
NA	18	TRBJ1-4	TRBV1	NA	TGCACCAGCAGCCAGATTAACAGGGGCCTTTCAACTAATGAAAAACTGTTTTTT	CTSSQINRGLSTNEKLFF
NA	15	TRBJ2-2	TRBV2	TRBD2	TGTGCCAGCTATACTAGCGGGGAGAACACCGGGGAGCTGTTTTTT	CASYTSGENTGELFF
NA	15	TRBJ2-2	TRBV20-1	NA	TGCAGTGCTAGTCGGGCCGAGGGGAACACCGGGGAGCTGTTTTTT	CSASRAEGNTGELFF
NA	18	TRBJ1-4	TRBV6-2/TRBV6-3	TRBD1	TGTGCCAGCAGTTACCCTCGGGGTTCTTCAGGGGGTAATGAAAAACTGTTTTTT	CASSYPRGSSGGNEKLFF
NA	17	TRBJ1-5	TRBV7-2	TRBD1	TGTGCCAGCAGCCCGACCCTGGACAGGGGAGGGGATCAGCCCCAGCATTTT	CASSPTLDRGGDQPQHF
NA	14	TRBJ2-3	TRBV7-9	NA	TGTGCCAGCAGCTTCTCGACTAGCACAGATACGCAGTATTTT	CASSFSTSTDTQYF
NA	11	TRBJ2-7	TRBV29-1	NA	TGCAGCGGACAGGAAAACTACGAGCAGTACTTC	CSGQENYEQYF
NA	14	TRBJ1-1	TRBV7-2	TRBD1	TGTGCCAGCAGCTTGACAGGGGACTACACTGAAGCTTTCTTT	CASSLTGDYTEAFF
once	11	TRBJ1-1	TRBV20-1	NA	TGCAGTGCTAGGGCGAACACTGAAGCTTTCTTT	CSARANTEAFF
NA	14	TRBJ1-5	TRBV19	NA	TGTGCCAGTAGTCGGGGGATGAGCAATCAGCCCCAGCATTTT	CASSRGMSNQPQHF
NA	14	TRBJ2-1	TRBV5-1	TRBD1	TGCGCCAGCACCTGGGGGACAGGGGTGGATGAGCAGTTCTTC	CASTWGTGVDEQFF
NA	15	TRBJ1-6	TRBV10-3	TRBD1	TGTGCCATCAGTGGGGGGACAGGGTGGAATTCACCCCTCCACTTT	CAISGGTGWNSPLHF
NA	14	TRBJ2-1	TRBV11-2	NA	TGTGCCAGCAGCTTCACTAGTCTTGTAGATGAGCAGTTCTTC	CASSFTSLVDEQFF
NA	14	TRBJ2-2	TRBV3-1/TRBV3-2	NA	TGTGCCAGCAGCCAAGGACTCTACACCGGGGAGCTGTTTTTT	CASSQGLYTGELFF
once	14	TRBJ2-1	TRBV6-5	TRBD2	TGTGCCAGCAGTTACCTAGGACTAGCTGATGAGCAGTTCTTC	CASSYLGLADEQFF
NA	17	TRBJ1-4	TRBV5-1	TRBD1	TGCGCCAGCAGCCACACATCCCTGGACAGGGTGAGTGAAAAACTGTTTTTT	CASSHTSLDRVSEKLFF
NA	14	TRBJ2-7	TRBV5-6	NA	TGTGCCAGCAGCTTCCACAGGGATCCCTACGAGCAGTACTTC	CASSFHRDPYEQYF
NA	14	TRBJ1-2	TRBV10-3	NA	TGTGCCATCAGTGAGTCGGGCAGGGGAGTTGGCTACACCTTC	CAISESGRGVGYTF
once	16	TRBJ2-5	TRBV3-1/TRBV3-2	TRBD1	TGTGCCAGCAGCCCCCGACAGGGAGTGTTCCAAGAGACCCAGTACTTC	CASSPRQGVFQETQYF
NA	15	TRBJ1-2	TRBV3-1/TRBV3-2	NA	TGTGCCAGCAGCCAAGATTACGGGATCCTCTATGGCTACACCTTC	CASSQDYGILYGYTF